The subject of this entry is one T cell receptor (beta chain). The data are from a study of blood T cell repertoires in COVID-19. V lost 7 bases and J 3 bases, leaving 6 bases between the germline ends. The CDR3 totals 11 residues. Germline V lookup: CDR1 LGHNA, CDR2 YNFKEQ. Sequencing was performed with immunoSEQ multiplex PCR; in TCRdb, only in-frame clones are kept and a portion is missing. The sample yields 300,000 to 400,000 clones, 86% seen once. The sample consisted of PBMCs or T cells enriched from blood (not recorded which). This receptor was identified in a woman between 35 and 50 years old with acute COVID-19. This rearrangement joins TRBV4-2 to TRBJ1-1; D uncertain. This chain's CDR3 is CASKEDTEAFF. The CDR3 DNA sequence: TGTGCCAGCAAAGAGGACACTGAAGCTTTCTTT.